A selection of T cell receptor beta chains follows, all from one sample in a study of long-term antiretroviral therapy in people with HIV. Sequenced by immunoSEQ multiplex PCR; TCRdb stores in-frame clones only, minus some. The top ten hold roughly 9.3% of the sample, which has around 18,000 clones, around 91% seen once. The source material was unsorted PBMCs, sampled 4.2 years after starting antiretroviral therapy. Receptors originate from a man in his forties or fifties with HIV. The CDR3 runs from the conserved cysteine through the conserved F or W. Fields, in order: clone size, J gene, D gene, V gene, CDR3 length, CDR3 DNA, CDR3 protein. A D gene is named only where the DNA matches it firmly. The size of a clone is reported for some rows only, either as once, few or many, or as a class for expanded clones.

>NA|TRBJ1-4|NA|TRBV5-1|14
TGCGCCAGCAGCTTGGCCACGGGGAATGAAAAACTGTTTTTT
CASSLATGNEKLFF
>few|TRBJ2-2|NA|TRBV10-1|12
TGCGCCAGCAGTCTTATTTACGGGGAGCTGTTTTTT
CASSLIYGELFF
>NA|TRBJ1-2|NA|TRBV5-1|17
TGCGCCAGCAGCTTGGATGAGGACCAGACGGTTTGGGATGGCTACACCTTC
CASSLDEDQTVWDGYTF
>once|TRBJ2-1|NA|TRBV19|14
TGTGCCAGTAGTATAACGGTCGGGATGAATGAGCAGTTCTTC
CASSITVGMNEQFF
>NA|TRBJ1-2|TRBD1|TRBV30|13
TGTGCCTGGAGTGTCCTGACAGGGCATGGCTACACCTTC
CAWSVLTGHGYTF
>NA|TRBJ2-7|TRBD2|TRBV5-1|13
TGCGCCAGCAGCAGCGGGGGGGCATACGAGCAGTACTTC
CASSSGGAYEQYF
>NA|TRBJ2-2|NA|TRBV19|16
TGTGCCAGTAGTACTTACACGTTTACGGACACCGGGGAGCTGTTTTTT
CASSTYTFTDTGELFF
>NA|TRBJ2-7|NA|TRBV4-3|16
TGCGCCAGCAGCCAAGATTTCCCATCCCGGGGGGCCGAGCAGTACTTC
CASSQDFPSRGAEQYF
>NA|TRBJ2-7|TRBD1|TRBV15|15
TGTGCCACCAGCAGAGGACAGGGGGCGTTTTACGAGCAGTACTTC
CATSRGQGAFYEQYF
>NA|TRBJ2-7|TRBD1|TRBV4-3|14
TGCGCCAGCAGCCTCTGGACAGGAGACTACGAGCAGTACTTC
CASSLWTGDYEQYF
>once|TRBJ2-2|NA|TRBV11-2|17
TGTGCCAGCAGTTTCTTTGTGCGGATCAAGAACACCGGGGAGCTGTTTTTT
CASSFFVRIKNTGELFF
>NA|TRBJ1-6|NA|TRBV27|19
TGTGCCAGCAGTTTTAACGGGGTGGGGGGGGCTAACTATAATTCACCCCTCCACTTT
CASSFNGVGGANYNSPLHF
>once|TRBJ1-1|NA|TRBV5-1|16
TGCGCCAGCAGCTTGGAAGGGCAGGGTATGGGCACTGAAGCTTTCTTT
CASSLEGQGMGTEAFF
>NA|TRBJ2-4|NA|TRBV5-1|15
TGCGCCAGCAGCTTGGCTGAGGACAGATCAAACATTCAGTACTTC
CASSLAEDRSNIQYF
>NA|TRBJ1-1|TRBD1|TRBV4-2|15
TGTGCCAGCAGCCCCCTGACAGGGTCGAACACTGAAGCTTTCTTT
CASSPLTGSNTEAFF
>NA|TRBJ1-1|NA|TRBV7-9|12
TGTGCCAGCAGCTTAGTCGACACTGAAGCTTTCTTT
CASSLVDTEAFF
>NA|TRBJ2-1|NA|TRBV11-3|13
TGTGCCAGCAGCTTAAGTCTTTACAATGAGCAGTTCTTC
CASSLSLYNEQFF
>NA|TRBJ1-4|NA|TRBV10-3|14
TGTGCCATCAGTGGGTCCGGGGAAGGCGAAAAACTGTTTTTT
CAISGSGEGEKLFF
>NA|TRBJ1-1|NA|TRBV30|14
TGTGCCTGGAGTGTACCCGAGTCGAACACTGAAGCTTTCTTT
CAWSVPESNTEAFF
>NA|TRBJ1-5|TRBD1|TRBV6-6|14
TGTGCCAGCAGTTACTCGACAGGGAATCAGCCCCAGCATTTT
CASSYSTGNQPQHF
>NA|TRBJ1-4|NA|TRBV27|14
TGTGCCAGCAGTTTATGGACCGGAGGGGAAAAACTGTTTTTT
CASSLWTGGEKLFF
>NA|TRBJ1-2|TRBD1|TRBV6-1|15
TGTGCCAGCAGTGAGTTTGACAGGGCGAACTATGGCTACACCTTC
CASSEFDRANYGYTF
>NA|TRBJ1-6|NA|TRBV6-5|13
TGTGCCAGCAGGGCCCTACAGAATTCACCCCTCCACTTT
CASRALQNSPLHF
>NA|TRBJ1-5|NA|TRBV10-3|15
TGTGCCATCAGTGAGTCGCAGGATACCAATCAGCCCCAGCATTTT
CAISESQDTNQPQHF
>NA|TRBJ2-3|NA|TRBV9|13
TGTGCCAGCAGCGTCTGGAACACAGATACGCAGTATTTT
CASSVWNTDTQYF
>few|TRBJ2-2|NA|TRBV29-1|13
TGCAGCGTTGCCGGGAAAAACACCGGGGAGCTGTTTTTT
CSVAGKNTGELFF
>once|TRBJ1-2|NA|TRBV2|13
TGTGCCAGCAGTCGGGAGGCAGGTAATGGCTACACCTTC
CASSREAGNGYTF
>NA|TRBJ2-3|NA|TRBV5-6|14
TGTGCCAGCAGCTTGAAGGGGGGGAGGGATACGCAGTATTTT
CASSLKGGRDTQYF
>once|TRBJ1-3|NA|TRBV29-1|14
TGCAGCGTCTATGACGGGACCTCTGGAAACACCATATATTTT
CSVYDGTSGNTIYF
>NA|TRBJ1-1|NA|TRBV18|15
TGTGCCAGCTCACCAGACCTGTCCCGGGGCACTGAAGCTTTCTTT
CASSPDLSRGTEAFF
>NA|TRBJ1-2|NA|TRBV10-1|13
TGCGCCAGCAGTGAGTCGGGGTCCTATGGCTACACCTTC
CASSESGSYGYTF
>NA|TRBJ2-2|NA|TRBV15|16
TGTGCCACCAGCAGAGATCTTGGACCCAACACCGGGGAGCTGTTTTTT
CATSRDLGPNTGELFF
>NA|TRBJ2-2|TRBD1|TRBV18|15
TGTGCCAGCTCACCCTCCGGACAGGGAACCGGGGAGCTGTTTTTT
CASSPSGQGTGELFF
>NA|TRBJ2-3|NA|TRBV5-4|15
TGTGCCAGCAGCCCCAAGACTACTCTCACAGATACGCAGTATTTT
CASSPKTTLTDTQYF
>once|TRBJ2-1|NA|TRBV9|15
TGTGCCAGCAGCGGCCCAGGAGGGCCGGGTAATGAGCAGTTCTTC
CASSGPGGPGNEQFF
>NA|TRBJ2-3|NA|TRBV6-5|13
TGTGCCAGCATGGAGGGACTGACGGATACGCAGTATTTT
CASMEGLTDTQYF
>NA|TRBJ2-5|TRBD1|TRBV11-2|15
TGTGCCAGCAGCGGTAACAGGGGTTCAGGCGAGACCCAGTACTTC
CASSGNRGSGETQYF
>NA|TRBJ2-7|NA|TRBV12-1|17
TGTGCCAGCAGCGACCCGGACGGAGGGCCCCTGTTGTACGAGCAGTACTTC
CASSDPDGGPLLYEQYF
>NA|TRBJ2-6|TRBD1|TRBV5-1|18
TGCGCCAGCAGCTTAATCGGACAGGGGCTCTCTGGGGCCAACGTCCTGACTTTC
CASSLIGQGLSGANVLTF
>NA|TRBJ1-1|TRBD1|TRBV6-5|15
TGTGCCAGCAGTCTAGGGACAGGGGCGAACACTGAAGCTTTCTTT
CASSLGTGANTEAFF
>once|TRBJ2-4|TRBD1|TRBV5-1|18
TGCGCCAGCAGCATCGGGACAGGGTCTCAAATAGCCAAAAACATTCAGTACTTC
CASSIGTGSQIAKNIQYF
>NA|TRBJ2-1|TRBD1|TRBV7-9|17
TGTGCCAGCAGCTCTTCTACAGGGGGACAGGCCTACAATGAGCAGTTCTTC
CASSSSTGGQAYNEQFF
>NA|TRBJ2-7|NA|TRBV10-3|13
TGTGCCATCAGACAGGGACCTCCATACGAGCAGTACTTC
CAIRQGPPYEQYF
>NA|TRBJ2-1|NA|TRBV5-8|13
TGTGCCAGCAGCTTGGGCCCGGACGATGAGCAGTTCTTC
CASSLGPDDEQFF
>few|TRBJ2-7|NA|TRBV10-1|13
TGCGCCAGCAGTGAGTCGACCCTCCACGAGCAGTACTTC
CASSESTLHEQYF
>NA|TRBJ2-7|TRBD1|TRBV9|14
TGTGCCAGCAGCGTAGCTCCAGGGGGCAACGAGCAGTACTTC
CASSVAPGGNEQYF
>NA|TRBJ2-3|TRBD2|TRBV6-1|16
TGTGCCAGCAGTGAATATTTGAGCGGGGGGGCGGATACGCAGTATTTT
CASSEYLSGGADTQYF
>NA|TRBJ2-7|NA|TRBV19|15
TGTGCCAGTAGTCGGCAGATCCGTGGCTCCTACGAGCAGTACTTC
CASSRQIRGSYEQYF
>NA|TRBJ2-5|TRBD1|TRBV29-1|15
TGCAGCGTTGAAGAAGCAGGGGGAGTAACGGAGACCCAGTACTTC
CSVEEAGGVTETQYF
>NA|TRBJ2-1|NA|TRBV5-4|12
TGTGCCAGCAGCTTCCTAGCAAATGAGCAGTTCTTC
CASSFLANEQFF
>NA|TRBJ2-3|NA|TRBV5-6|15
TGTGCCAGCAGCCCCCTTCTCGGGAACACAGATACGCAGTATTTT
CASSPLLGNTDTQYF
>NA|TRBJ2-1|TRBD1|TRBV9|13
TGTGCCAGCAGGGACAGGGGTCACAATGAGCAGTTCTTC
CASRDRGHNEQFF
>NA|TRBJ2-1|NA|TRBV29-1|15
TGCAGCGTTGAAGGGGGACATGGCATCTACAATGAGCAGTTCTTC
CSVEGGHGIYNEQFF
>NA|TRBJ1-2|NA|TRBV10-3|12
TGTGCCATCTCACAGGAGATCTCTGGCTACACCTTC
CAISQEISGYTF
>few|TRBJ2-2|TRBD1|TRBV5-1|16
TGCGCCAGCAGCTTCCTGGGGGGACAGGCGACCGGGGAGCTGTTTTTT
CASSFLGGQATGELFF